The entry below describes one T cell receptor (beta chain). TCRdb keeps only in-frame clones here, not all; method: immunoSEQ multiplex PCR. The top ten clones hold around 6.4% of a sample with 400,000 to 500,000 clones, about nine tenths of them seen once. The data are from a study of control samples from healthy donors and cancer patients. V was cut by 4 bases and J by 7 bases, with 9 bases left in between. Germline assignment: CDR1 SGHNT and CDR2 YYREEE (reference sequence). CDR3 size: 12 residues. The source material was PBMCs. The V gene is TRBV5-4, the J gene TRBJ2-1; D uncertain. The sequence was obtained from a man aged 35 to 55 with head and neck cancer. The CDR3 region is CASSTYRNEQFF. The CDR3 region has the DNA TGTGCCAGCAGCACGTACAGAAATGAGCAGTTCTTC.